A single sample is the source of the 21 T cell receptor beta chains below, sequenced in a study of T cell responses to AZD1222 COVID-19 vaccine. This table comes from immunoSEQ multiplex PCR, and its TCRdb copy is limited to in-frame clones, with some not included. The profile covers about 97,000 clones, with around 89% appearing a single time and 6.5% to 8% taken by the ten largest. The material was peripheral blood, obtained on day 0 of AZD1222 vaccination. The receptor source for this set is an adult in good health.

This clone was recorded a few times. The CDR3 reads CASSPIDAGLAGGYNEQFF. The CDR3 coding sequence is TGTGCCAGCTCCCCAATTGACGCCGGACTAGCGGGGGGGTACAATGAGCAGTTCTTC. The V call is TRBV3-1 (or the pseudogene TRBV3-2), the J call TRBJ2-1, with 15 nucleotides matching TRBD2. Trimming cost V 8 bases and J 4 bases; bases outside gene matches: 15. CDR3 length equals 19 residues. Germline CDR1 is LGHDT and CDR2 is YNNKEL (reference sequence).

Remarks on this clone: The identical CDR3 is also encoded by other nucleotide sequences in the sample. The chain employs TRBV7-9 and TRBJ1-2, with D uncertain. This CDR3 is 13 amino acids long. Trimming left V 1 base short and J 4 bases short, with 7 bases between. Germline assignment: CDR1 SEHNR and CDR2 FQNEAQ (reference sequence). The CDR3 reads CASSLGTGYGYTF. Written as DNA, the CDR3 is TGTGCCAGCAGCTTAGGGACGGGCTATGGCTACACCTTC.

The gene calls are TRBV5-1 and TRBJ2-3; tentative D call: TRBD2 (6 bases). This CDR3 spans 16 amino acids. Germline CDR1 and CDR2: SGHRS and YFSETQ. Trimming removed 6 bases from V and 2 bases from J, with 19 bases in between. In DNA form, the CDR3 reads TGCGCCAGCACCGCGGGGCTCACCCCTAACACAGATACGCAGTATTTT. Its translation: CASTAGLTPNTDTQYF.

J is TRBJ2-5 and V is TRBV27, with D unresolved. The CDR3 is 13 amino acids. Germline V lookup: CDR1 MNHEY, CDR2 SMNVEV (reference sequence). V lost 5 bases, J lost 5 bases, and 12 bases lay in between. The CDR3: CASSLRARETQYF. The CDR3 coding sequence is TGTGCCAGCAGTCTAAGAGCGAGGGAGACCCAGTACTTC.

DNA for the CDR3: TGTGCCAGCAGTTTTTCCCCAGAGCGCACTGAAGCTTTCTTT. The encoded protein is CASSFSPERTEAFF. V is TRBV28 and J is TRBJ1-1, with D uncertain. The CDR3 spans 14 residues. From germline, CDR1 is MDHEN and CDR2 SYDVKM. V was clipped by 3 bases and J by 4 bases, with 12 bases between them.

The chain has TRBV5-1 and TRBJ1-3; perhaps TRBD1 as D (5 bases). Germline V gives CDR1 SGHRS, CDR2 YFSETQ. The CDR3 consists of 16 residues. Trimming removed 4 bases from V and 0 bases from J, with 14 bases in between. The CDR3 loop is CASSPGLRDSGNTIYF. CDR3 coding DNA: TGCGCCAGCAGCCCGGGACTCCGCGACTCTGGAAACACCATATATTTT.

V and J are TRBV12-3 or TRBV12-4 and TRBJ2-3; unclear D gene. V was clipped by 4 bases and J by 4 bases, with 3 bases between them. CDR3 length: 11 residues. The CDR3: CASSWADTQYF. In nucleotides, the CDR3 is TGTGCCAGCAGTTGGGCAGATACGCAGTATTTT.

The chain joins TRBV7-2 to TRBJ2-1; 9 bases agree with TRBD2. Germline trimming cut 5 bases from V and 15 bases from J; bases unmatched to any gene: 11. This CDR3 region has 13 residues. CDR1 is SGHTA, CDR2 FQGNSA, per germline. This CDR3 is CASSPGTSLRPFF. The DNA of the CDR3 is TGTGCCAGCAGCCCCGGGACTAGCCTCAGACCGTTCTTC.

CDR3 sequence reads: CASSLFEGAGEQFF. Written as DNA, the CDR3 is TGTGCCAGCAGCTTATTTGAGGGGGCGGGTGAGCAGTTCTTC. This chain uses TRBV7-3 with TRBJ2-1; 7 bases agree with TRBD1. The CDR3 contains 14 residues. Germline CDR1 is SGHTA and CDR2 is FQGTGA. The trim removed 2 bases at V and 9 bases at J, leaving 7 bases unmatched.

V usage is TRBV6-5 and J usage is TRBJ2-1; 12 bases are a match to TRBD1. This CDR3 has 16 residues. Losses at the gene ends were 2 bases for V and 5 bases for J; bases not matched to a gene: 4. The germline V gene encodes CDR1 MNHEY and CDR2 SVGAGI. CDR3 in amino acids: CASSYEGQGANNEQFF. CDR3 nucleotides: TGTGCCAGCAGTTACGAGGGACAGGGGGCGAACAATGAGCAGTTCTTC.

The chain employs TRBV9 and TRBJ2-2; possible D gene TRBD2, 5 bases. CDR3 length equals 16 residues. V was trimmed by 0 bases and J by 3 bases, leaving 12 bases between them. The germline gives CDR1 SGDLS, CDR2 YYNGEE. This chain's CDR3 is CASSVDLGGHTGELFF. CDR3 DNA sequence: TGTGCCAGCAGCGTAGACTTAGGAGGACACACCGGGGAGCTGTTTTTT.

The V gene is TRBV10-3, the J gene TRBJ1-1, with a weak D call TRBD1 (5 bases). The V gene lost 10 bases and the J gene lost 1 base, with 13 bases spanning the gap. Germline CDR1 is ENHRY and CDR2 is SYGVKD. CDR3 length: 13 amino acids. The CDR3 reads CATSGGGNTEAFF. CDR3 in DNA: TGTGCCACCAGCGGGGGAGGGAACACTGAAGCTTTCTTT.

This sequence joins TRBV11-2 and TRBJ2-7, with a weak D call TRBD1 (6 bases). The V end was cut by 4 bases, the J end by 1 base, with 17 bases between. The CDR3 runs 16 residues. CDR1 and CDR2 (germline): SGHAT, FQNNGV. This CDR3 is CASSSRVGRGSYEQYF. DNA for the CDR3: TGTGCCAGCAGCTCGAGGGTTGGAAGGGGGTCCTACGAGCAGTACTTC.

CDR3 DNA: TGTGCCAGCAGCTCCCGACTAGCGGGGCTATACAATGAGCAGTTCTTC. Protein sequence: CASSSRLAGLYNEQFF. The genes are TRBV14 and TRBJ2-1, with 11 bases fitting TRBD2. CDR1 and CDR2 from the germline V gene are SGHDN and FVKESK. V lost 5 bases, J lost 4 bases, and 7 bases stayed unmatched. The CDR3 spans 16 residues.

The V and J genes are TRBV5-4 and TRBJ2-5, with D perhaps matching TRBD1 or TRBD2 (6 bases each). The CDR3 consists of 15 residues. V lost 6 bases and J 2 bases, leaving 17 bases between the germline ends. Looked up from germline, CDR1 is SGHNT and CDR2 is YYREEE (reference sequence). This CDR3 is CASTPGRGGQETQYF. CDR3 nucleotide sequence: TGTGCCAGCACGCCGGGCAGAGGGGGGCAAGAGACCCAGTACTTC.

This chain joins TRBV10-3 and TRBJ1-5, with D unclear. Germline CDR1 reads ENHRY; CDR2 reads SYGVKD. CDR3 length equals 15 residues. Trimming left V 8 bases short and J 2 bases short, with 16 bases between. CDR3: CAIAKEAGGNQPQHF. In DNA, the CDR3 is TGTGCCATCGCTAAGGAGGCCGGGGGCAATCAGCCCCAGCATTTT.

The chain links TRBV27 to TRBJ1-1, with TRBD1 matching 8 bases. The ends lost 4 bases at V and 0 bases at J; junction bases unmatched: 7. Germline CDR1 reads MNHEY; CDR2 reads SMNVEV (reference sequence). The CDR3 runs 16 residues. CDR3 protein: CASSSPAGGMNTEAFF. The CDR3, as DNA: TGTGCCAGCAGTTCCCCGGCAGGGGGCATGAACACTGAAGCTTTCTTT.

This rearrangement joins TRBV29-1 to TRBJ2-7; D is uncertain. Per the germline V gene, CDR1 is SQVTM and CDR2 is ANQGSEA. The V gene lost 7 bases and the J gene lost 5 bases, with 9 bases spanning the gap. The CDR3 length is 10 residues. The CDR3 DNA is TGCAGCGCTGCACACGACGAGCAGTACTTC. Translating it yields CSAAHDEQYF.

This chain joins TRBV14 and TRBJ2-5, with 9 positions matching TRBD2. The ends lost 4 bases at V and 5 bases at J; junction bases unmatched: 8. The CDR3 consists of 15 residues. The V gene's germline CDR1 is SGHDN and CDR2 FVKESK. The CDR3 reads CASSPSGVVFETQYF. For the CDR3, the DNA is TGTGCCAGCAGCCCTAGCGGGGTGGTATTTGAGACCCAGTACTTC.

The chain couples TRBV29-1 to TRBJ2-3; D unresolved. This CDR3 is 14 amino acids long. Trimming stripped 5 bases from V and 2 bases from J, with 14 bases between. Germline V gene data show CDR1 as SQVTM and CDR2 as ANQGSEA. CDR3 DNA: TGCAGCGTTACCCCCGGAAGTTTCACAGATACGCAGTATTTT. Amino acids: CSVTPGSFTDTQYF.

The chain joins TRBV2 to TRBJ1-4, with no clear D. The germline V and J ends were trimmed by 6 bases and 4 bases, with 21 bases remaining between them. Germline CDR1 is SNHLY and CDR2 is FYNNEI. This CDR3 contains 17 residues. The CDR3 reads CASRGGLGTSLNEKLFF. The CDR3 DNA reads as TGTGCCAGCAGGGGAGGGCTGGGTACCAGCCTTAATGAAAAACTGTTTTTT.